Each of the 8 T cell receptor beta chains below was sequenced from the same sample in a study of T-cell memory formation after mild COVID-19. TCRdb analysed the 5' RACE reads with MiXCR anew, one entry per CDR3 protein. The sample gives 340,000 or so distinct CDR3 sequences, 10% to 15% of which show up once; roughly 23% is in the top ten. Material for sequencing was PBMCs or a T cell subset sorted from them (not recorded which). These receptors were obtained from a man aged 18 to 30 who had mild COVID-19 (a few samples of this study predate the infection). Cell type and time point are not known.

This clonotype has more than one count but fewer than ten. The chain has TRBV6-2 or TRBV6-3 and TRBJ2-7, with a tentative D call TRBD2 (5 bases). The CDR3 runs to 15 residues. V lost 0 bases to trimming and J lost 9 bases, with 18 bases between them. Per germline, CDR1 MNHEY and CDR2 SVGEGT. The CDR3, as DNA: TGTGCCAGCAGTTACTCGCCCGGACTTCTCCCCCGGCAGTACTTC. Its protein product is CASSYSPGLLPRQYF.

This clonotype was counted between two and nine times. V usage is TRBV7-9 and J usage is TRBJ2-7, with 10 bases lining up with TRBD1. CDR1 is SEHNR and CDR2 is FQNEAQ in the germline V gene (reference sequence). The CDR3 covers 12 residues. CDR3 amino acids: CAGGDRGYEQYF. The CDR3 nucleotides are TGTGCTGGCGGGGACAGGGGATACGAGCAGTACTTC.

This clonotype was observed a few times. The V gene is TRBV4-3, the J gene TRBJ2-6; TRBD2 matches 7 bases. Germline V gives CDR1 LGHNA, CDR2 YSLEER. The CDR3 spans 17 residues. With 3 bases clipped from V and 0 bases from J, the junction kept 5 bases outside the gene matches. The chain's CDR3 is CASSHRGDGSGANVLTF. As DNA, the CDR3 is TGCGCCAGCAGCCACCGGGGGGATGGCTCTGGGGCCAACGTCCTGACTTTC.

This clonotype came up a few times. The V and J genes are TRBV7-2 and TRBJ2-3, with D possibly being TRBD2 (6 bases). V was pared by 2 bases and J by 5 bases, with 17 bases between. Germline CDR1 is SGHTA and CDR2 is FQGNSA. This CDR3 contains 16 residues. The CDR3: CASSLNPATRVDTQYF. In nucleotides, the CDR3 is TGTGCCAGCAGCTTAAACCCGGCGACTAGGGTAGATACGCAGTATTTT.

The chain employs TRBV12-5 and TRBJ2-1; D gene unclear. V lost 5 bases and J lost 5, with 4 bases in between. The CDR3 covers 11 residues. Germline-derived CDR1 and CDR2 are LGHNT and FRNRAP. The chain's CDR3 is CASGIHNEQFF. The CDR3, as DNA: TGTGCTAGTGGTATTCACAATGAGCAGTTCTTC.

This chain connects TRBV11-2 to TRBJ2-2, with 7 bases identical to TRBD1. Germline trimming cut 8 bases from V and 4 bases from J; bases unmatched to any gene: 7. From germline, CDR1 is SGHAT and CDR2 FQNNGV. The CDR3 has 14 amino acids. CDR3 DNA sequence: TGTGCCAGCCGTGGACAGGTCGGCACCGGGGAGCTGTTTTTT. Protein sequence: CASRGQVGTGELFF.

This clonotype was observed a handful of times. The V call is TRBV3-1, the J call TRBJ1-2, with 11 bases matching TRBD1. With 6 bases clipped from V and 3 bases from J, the junction kept 6 bases outside the gene matches. The CDR3 contains 15 residues. Germline lookup yields CDR1 LGHDT and CDR2 YNNKEL (reference sequence). CDR3 coding DNA: TGTGCCAGCAGTCCCGGGACAGGGGGTTACTATGGCTACACCTTC. Protein: CASSPGTGGYYGYTF.

The chain recombines TRBV20-1 with TRBJ1-2; D ambiguous. V dropped 1 base and J dropped 4 bases, with 7 bases sitting between them. CDR1 is DFQATT, CDR2 SNEGSKA, per germline (reference sequence). This CDR3 has 12 amino acids. This chain's CDR3 is CSARVDGYGYTF. The CDR3 DNA sequence: TGCAGTGCTAGAGTGGATGGCTATGGCTACACCTTC.